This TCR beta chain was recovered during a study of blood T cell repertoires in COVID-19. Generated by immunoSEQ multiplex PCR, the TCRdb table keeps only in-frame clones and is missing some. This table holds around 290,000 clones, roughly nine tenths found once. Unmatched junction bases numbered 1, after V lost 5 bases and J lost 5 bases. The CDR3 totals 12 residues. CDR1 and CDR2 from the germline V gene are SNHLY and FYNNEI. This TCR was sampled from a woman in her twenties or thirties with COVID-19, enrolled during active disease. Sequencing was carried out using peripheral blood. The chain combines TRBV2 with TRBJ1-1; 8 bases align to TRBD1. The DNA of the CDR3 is TGTGCCAGCAGTACAGGGGGGACTGAAGCTTTCTTT. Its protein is CASSTGGTEAFF.